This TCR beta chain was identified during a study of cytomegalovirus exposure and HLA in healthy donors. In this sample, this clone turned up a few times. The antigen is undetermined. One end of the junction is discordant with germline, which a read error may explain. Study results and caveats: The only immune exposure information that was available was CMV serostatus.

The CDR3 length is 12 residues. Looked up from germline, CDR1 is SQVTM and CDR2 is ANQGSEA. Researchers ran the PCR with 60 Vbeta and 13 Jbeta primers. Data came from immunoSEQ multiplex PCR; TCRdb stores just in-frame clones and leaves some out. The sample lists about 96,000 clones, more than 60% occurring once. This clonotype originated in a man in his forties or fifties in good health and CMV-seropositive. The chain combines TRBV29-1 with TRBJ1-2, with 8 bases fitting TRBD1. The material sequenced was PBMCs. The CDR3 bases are TGCAGCGTGGATGACAGGGGTGAGGGCTACCCCTTC. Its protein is CSVDDRGEGYPF. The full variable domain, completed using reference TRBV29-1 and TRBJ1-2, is SAVISQKPSRDICQRGTSLTIQCQVDSQVTMMFWYRQQPGQSLTLIATANQGSEATYESGFVIDKFPISRPNLTFSTLTVSNMSPEDSSIYLCSVDDRGEGYPFGSGTRLTVV.